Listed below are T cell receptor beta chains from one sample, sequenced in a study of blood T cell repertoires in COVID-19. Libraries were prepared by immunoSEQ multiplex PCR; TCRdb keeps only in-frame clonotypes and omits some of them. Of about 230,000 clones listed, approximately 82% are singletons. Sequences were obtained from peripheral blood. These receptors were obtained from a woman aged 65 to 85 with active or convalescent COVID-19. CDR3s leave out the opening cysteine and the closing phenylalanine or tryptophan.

CDR3: ASSLDPAGAISGNTIY
V: TRBV5-4
J: TRBJ1-3

CDR3: ATPGTGIETQY
V: TRBV6-5
J: TRBJ2-5

CDR3: ASSPLESPLH
V: TRBV7-2
J: TRBJ1-6

CDR3: ASSQVGGKETQY
V: TRBV4-2
J: TRBJ2-5

CDR3: ASSLALGQGNEKLF
V: TRBV5-4
J: TRBJ1-4

CDR3: ASRGQPNQPQH
V: TRBV5-1
J: TRBJ1-5

CDR3: ASRPGGGRGEKLF
V: TRBV28
J: TRBJ1-4

CDR3: ASSEDRGTDTQY
V: TRBV2
J: TRBJ2-3

CDR3: ASSLALGGGADGTQY
V: TRBV7-6
J: TRBJ2-3

CDR3: SVSYSLGSTEAF
V: TRBV29-1
J: TRBJ1-1